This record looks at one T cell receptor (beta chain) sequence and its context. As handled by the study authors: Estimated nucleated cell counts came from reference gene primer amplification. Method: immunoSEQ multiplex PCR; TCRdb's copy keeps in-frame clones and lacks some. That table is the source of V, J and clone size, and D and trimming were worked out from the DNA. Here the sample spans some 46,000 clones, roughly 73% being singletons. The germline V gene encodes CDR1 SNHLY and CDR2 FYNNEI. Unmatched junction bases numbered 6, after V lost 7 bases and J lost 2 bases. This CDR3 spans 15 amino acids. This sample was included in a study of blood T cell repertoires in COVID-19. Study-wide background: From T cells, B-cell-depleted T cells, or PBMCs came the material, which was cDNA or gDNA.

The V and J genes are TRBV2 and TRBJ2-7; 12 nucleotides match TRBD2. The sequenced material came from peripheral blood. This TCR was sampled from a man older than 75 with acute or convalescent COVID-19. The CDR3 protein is CASTLLAGGPYEQYF. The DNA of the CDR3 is TGTGCCAGCACCCTACTAGCGGGAGGACCCTACGAGCAGTACTTC.